These 15 T cell receptor beta chains originate from one sample sequenced in a study of cytomegalovirus exposure and HLA in healthy donors. Primers included in the PCR were 60 Vbeta and 13 Jbeta primers. The repertoire was sequenced with immunoSEQ multiplex PCR; TCRdb's copy has only in-frame clones and lacks some. Altogether around 180,000 clones are present, about 83% being singletons, with the ten largest covering roughly 5.2%. Sample: PBMCs. Receptors were obtained from a girl aged 5-17 years in good health and CMV-seropositive.

The chain is built from TRBV18 and TRBJ2-1; D call uncertain. This CDR3 is built from 13 residues. CDR1 is KGHSH and CDR2 is LQKENI in the germline V gene. With 1 base removed from V and 4 bases from J, the gap between germline ends came to 5 bases. The CDR3 coding sequence is TGTGCCAGCTCACCACAGAGTTACAATGAGCAGTTCTTC. This encodes CASSPQSYNEQFF.

This clone was counted a few times. The chain joins TRBV13 to TRBJ2-5; the match to TRBD1 covers 9 bases. CDR3 size: 15 residues. Germline V gene data show CDR1 as PRHDT and CDR2 as FYEKMQ (reference sequence). With 4 bases clipped from V and 5 bases from J, the junction kept 8 bases outside the gene matches. The CDR3 region is CASSSRDRARETQYF. The CDR3 DNA is TGTGCCAGCAGCTCGAGGGACAGGGCTCGCGAGACCCAGTACTTC.

The CDR3: CASSPSGAAYEQYF. The CDR3 coding sequence is TGTGCCAGCAGCCCGAGCGGGGCCGCCTACGAGCAGTACTTC. The chain has TRBV13 and TRBJ2-7; 7 positions match TRBD2. Germline V gives CDR1 PRHDT, CDR2 FYEKMQ (reference sequence). V was clipped by 5 bases and J by 2 bases; unmatched bases: 6. This CDR3 is 14 amino acids long.

This chain joins TRBV25-1 and TRBJ1-1, with D tentatively TRBD1 (6 bases). CDR1 is MGHDK, CDR2 SYGVNS, per germline. Deletions cut 5 bases from V and 4 bases from J, with 11 bases between. The CDR3 length is 13 residues. In DNA form, the CDR3 reads TGTGCCAGCAGTTTCAGGGGTTTCACTGAAGCTTTCTTT. It is translated as CASSFRGFTEAFF. The full variable domain, rest sourced from reference TRBV25-1 and TRBJ1-1, is EADIYQTPRYLVIGTGKKITLECSQTMGHDKMYWYQQDPGMELHLIHYSYGVNSTEKGDLSSESTVSRIRTEHFPLTLESARPSHTSQYLCASSFRGFTEAFFGQGTRLTVV.

V gene TRBV5-6 combines with J gene TRBJ1-1; the match to TRBD1 covers 10 bases. Germline lookup yields CDR1 SGHDT and CDR2 YYEEEE. There are 15 residues in the CDR3. V lost 2 bases and J lost 4; bases outside the gene matches: 5. The CDR3 sequence: CASSFDRGRGTEAFF. The DNA for the CDR3 is TGTGCCAGCAGCTTCGACAGGGGGCGAGGCACTGAAGCTTTCTTT.

The gene calls are TRBV27 and TRBJ1-1, with 10 bases aligning to TRBD1. The germline CDR1 and CDR2 sequences are MNHEY and SMNVEV (reference sequence). Trimming took 1 base from V and 5 from J; bases not matched to a gene: 16. The CDR3 loop spans 19 amino acids. CDR3 residues: CASSLLTGGRGSYYTEAFF. CDR3 bases: TGTGCCAGCAGTTTATTGACAGGGGGCAGGGGGTCATATTATACTGAAGCTTTCTTT.

The chain carries TRBV6-1 and TRBJ1-2, with D possibly TRBD1 on 5 matching bases. The CDR3 contains 15 residues. The germline V gene encodes CDR1 MNHNS and CDR2 SASEGT. V dropped 3 bases and J dropped 6 bases, with 17 bases sitting between them. The CDR3, as DNA: TGTGCCAGCAGTGATCGATACAGGAATCTAGATGGCTACACCTTC. This gives the protein CASSDRYRNLDGYTF.

The chain couples TRBV5-4 to TRBJ2-3; 9 nucleotides align to TRBD2. Germline trimming cut 4 bases from V and 6 bases from J; bases unmatched to any gene: 12. CDR3 length: 16 amino acids. Germline CDR1 reads SGHNT; CDR2 reads YYREEE (reference sequence). CDR3 DNA: TGTGCCAGCAGCGCTGTGTTAGGCGGGGGGGCGGATACGCAGTATTTT. This sequence encodes CASSAVLGGGADTQYF.

The chain combines TRBV4-1 with TRBJ1-4; no clear D. Trimming stripped 1 base from V and 8 bases from J, with 11 bases between. The CDR3 is 14 amino acids. Per the germline V gene, CDR1 is MGHRA and CDR2 is YSYEKL. The CDR3 region has the DNA TGCGCCAGCAGCCAAGGCCAGAATCCGGAAAAACTGTTTTTT. Amino acids: CASSQGQNPEKLFF.

This chain connects TRBV5-4 to TRBJ2-3, with 13 bases fitting TRBD2. V dropped 2 bases and J dropped 1; count of bases not matched to a gene: 1. The CDR3 covers 16 residues. Looked up from germline, CDR1 is SGHNT and CDR2 is YYREEE (reference sequence). CDR3 loop: CASSFGLAGGTDTQYF. The CDR3 DNA reads as TGTGCCAGCAGCTTTGGACTAGCGGGGGGCACAGATACGCAGTATTTT.

This chain joins TRBV27 and TRBJ1-5, with 11 bases identical to TRBD1. After removal of 5 bases from V and 3 bases from J, the junction contained 6 bases not matched to a gene. Germline V gene sequence: CDR1 MNHEY, CDR2 SMNVEV (reference sequence). The CDR3 consists of 16 residues. The CDR3 sequence: CASSPRDRGANQPQHF. The CDR3 DNA follows: TGTGCCAGCAGTCCCCGGGACAGGGGGGCCAATCAGCCCCAGCATTTT.

This chain links TRBV2 with TRBJ2-7, with 7 bases identical to TRBD2. V shed 3 bases, J shed 2 bases, and the junction held 4 bases outside the gene matches. CDR1 is SNHLY, CDR2 FYNNEI, per germline. The CDR3 consists of 14 residues. CDR3 in DNA: TGTGCCAGCAGTGAGGGGGAGGGAGCCTACGAGCAGTACTTC. It is translated as CASSEGEGAYEQYF.

The count of this clone is one. The chain recombines TRBV11-2 with TRBJ1-6; TRBD1 matches 9 bases. V was clipped by 1 base and J by 10 bases; unmatched bases: 5. Germline V gene data show CDR1 as SGHAT and CDR2 as FQNNGV. The CDR3 covers 15 residues. In DNA, the CDR3 is TGTGCCAGCAGCTTAGGCGGGACAGGGTTATCACCCCTCCACTTT. Residues: CASSLGGTGLSPLHF.

This chain joins TRBV2 and TRBJ2-7; D possibly corresponds to TRBD2 (5 bases). V lost 4 bases, J lost 4 bases, and 11 bases lay in between. The CDR3 is 13 residues long. Germline-derived CDR1 and CDR2 are SNHLY and FYNNEI. The CDR3 loop reads CASSAPADYEQYF. In DNA form, the CDR3 reads TGTGCCAGCAGTGCGCCAGCGGATTACGAGCAGTACTTC.

This chain uses TRBV30 with TRBJ1-2, with no clear D. Between the trimmed V and J ends, which lost 3 bases and 8 bases, there was a span of 16 bases. The CDR3 length is 13 residues. CDR1 and CDR2 (germline): GTSNPN, SVGIG (reference sequence). CDR3: CAWREQQLAGYTF. The CDR3 region has the DNA TGTGCCTGGAGAGAACAGCAGCTAGCGGGCTACACCTTC.